Listed below are T cell receptor beta chains from one sample, sequenced in a study of blood T cell repertoires in COVID-19. Sequencing was performed with immunoSEQ multiplex PCR; in TCRdb, only in-frame clones are kept and a portion is missing. The table shows approximately 130,000 clones, with around 76% occurring only once. The sample taken for sequencing was peripheral blood. Every receptor here comes from a human donor in a cohort sampled during active COVID-19. Both conserved end residues are part of each CDR3.

V gene: TRBV24-1
CDR3 protein: CATPTGAYEQYF

V gene: TRBV3-1/TRBV3-2
CDR3 protein: CASSQDLGAGNTIYF

V gene: TRBV2
CDR3 protein: CASLLAGANSYEQYF

V gene: TRBV5-1
CDR3 protein: CASSVGTANTEAFF

V gene: TRBV5-8
CDR3 protein: CASSPGTGAFGVNYGYTF

V gene: TRBV19
CDR3 protein: CASSITETTEAFF

V gene: TRBV28
CDR3 protein: CASPRDRGRSPRNTGELFF

V gene: TRBV9
CDR3 protein: CASSVGGDYGYTF

V gene: TRBV6-1
CDR3 protein: CASSEEVASGGSSSYNEQFF

V gene: TRBV6-1
CDR3 protein: CASSEMRSSGANVLTF

V gene: TRBV28
CDR3 protein: CASSFSGNTYEQYF

V gene: TRBV27
CDR3 protein: CASRKTAAGAYNEQFF

V gene: TRBV2
CDR3 protein: CASSSSGTRGEQFF

V gene: TRBV30
CDR3 protein: CAWSTGQGLNTEAFF

V gene: TRBV5-1
CDR3 protein: CASSPQGPGDTEAFF

V gene: TRBV27
CDR3 protein: CASSRTGGPFYGYTF

V gene: TRBV29-1
CDR3 protein: CSVGDRGFLPRFF

V gene: TRBV4-2
CDR3 protein: CASSQESGYTEAFF

V gene: TRBV30
CDR3 protein: CAWTPVFGSGGNQPQHF

V gene: TRBV11-2
CDR3 protein: CASSLDRSGNTIYF

V gene: TRBV6-5
CDR3 protein: CASSYAGGEQYF

V gene: TRBV18
CDR3 protein: CASSQGLRGTEQYF

V gene: TRBV10-2
CDR3 protein: CASSEWQGVYEQYF

V gene: TRBV19
CDR3 protein: CASSSPTSGGAGRNEQFF

V gene: TRBV3-1/TRBV3-2
CDR3 protein: CASSQVGRVNTEAFF

V gene: TRBV7-6
CDR3 protein: CASSGGGGGTDTQYF

V gene: TRBV3-1/TRBV3-2
CDR3 protein: CASSLLPGGGASGELFF

V gene: TRBV6-5
CDR3 protein: CASSGLVRSYNEQFF

V gene: TRBV9
CDR3 protein: CASSVGSMGLAIYQETQYF

V gene: TRBV9
CDR3 protein: CASSVQTGNEQFF

V gene: TRBV6-4
CDR3 protein: CASSDSGLAGGQNTQYF

V gene: TRBV7-8
CDR3 protein: CASSGDRSKLFF

V gene: TRBV5-1
CDR3 protein: CASSLIQGGDEQFF

V gene: TRBV6-5
CDR3 protein: CASRGGGSNTGELFF

V gene: TRBV6-6
CDR3 protein: CASTKAGTGTGNTIYF